These T cell receptor beta chains were read from a single sample in a study of T cells in Graves' hyperthyroidism and ophthalmopathy. TCRdb re-called the multiplex PCR reads with MiXCR, one entry per CDR3 protein. The table includes some 760,000 distinct CDR3 sequences, 14% detected once. What was sequenced was blood. The receptors derive from a woman in her late teens or twenties with Graves' hyperthyroidism. CDR3s include the opening cysteine and the closing phenylalanine or tryptophan. The order of the fields is D gene, J gene, V gene, CDR3 protein. The D gene is left open where the match is weak.

d_gene: .
j_gene: TRBJ2-1
v_gene: TRBV4-3
CDR3aa: CASSQDTGIGDIREQFF

d_gene: .
j_gene: TRBJ2-1
v_gene: TRBV5-6
CDR3aa: CASSLEWPFSSTYNEQFF

d_gene: TRBD1
j_gene: TRBJ2-1
v_gene: TRBV30
CDR3aa: CATDRGYNEQFF

d_gene: .
j_gene: TRBJ2-5
v_gene: TRBV25-1
CDR3aa: CASSRWDLETQYF

d_gene: .
j_gene: TRBJ2-5
v_gene: TRBV30
CDR3aa: CAWNTAPQGETQYF

d_gene: TRBD1
j_gene: TRBJ2-7
v_gene: TRBV20-1
CDR3aa: CSAGALRTGRTEQYF

d_gene: .
j_gene: TRBJ2-1
v_gene: TRBV18
CDR3aa: CASSPYNRDHEQFF

d_gene: .
j_gene: TRBJ2-7
v_gene: TRBV7-2
CDR3aa: CASSLALAYEQYF

d_gene: .
j_gene: TRBJ1-4
v_gene: TRBV20-1
CDR3aa: CSARDYLATNEKLFF

d_gene: TRBD2
j_gene: TRBJ2-5
v_gene: TRBV27
CDR3aa: CASSFLSGPDYCQYF

d_gene: TRBD1
j_gene: TRBJ1-1
v_gene: TRBV6-5
CDR3aa: CASSYSNRGMTEAFF

d_gene: .
j_gene: TRBJ2-7
v_gene: TRBV6-1
CDR3aa: CASSSIAASSYEQYF

d_gene: .
j_gene: TRBJ2-3
v_gene: TRBV9
CDR3aa: CASSVGFWELELSTDTQYF

d_gene: TRBD2
j_gene: TRBJ2-7
v_gene: TRBV7-8
CDR3aa: CASSLRGGGAAYEQYF

d_gene: .
j_gene: TRBJ2-7
v_gene: TRBV2
CDR3aa: CAGRDGSYEQYF

d_gene: TRBD2
j_gene: TRBJ2-3
v_gene: TRBV14
CDR3aa: CASSQPGLAGEHTQYF

d_gene: TRBD2
j_gene: TRBJ2-1
v_gene: TRBV25-1
CDR3aa: CASSEPRGEVRGQFF

d_gene: .
j_gene: TRBJ1-1
v_gene: TRBV6-2/TRBV6-3
CDR3aa: CASRPYGGGRGGKSTEAFF

d_gene: TRBD1
j_gene: TRBJ2-1
v_gene: TRBV4-3
CDR3aa: CASSQDPFGDRDSNEQFF

d_gene: TRBD1
j_gene: TRBJ2-2
v_gene: TRBV28
CDR3aa: CASSKGQINTGELFF

d_gene: .
j_gene: TRBJ1-4
v_gene: TRBV19
CDR3aa: CASSLYPSGTNEKLFF

d_gene: .
j_gene: TRBJ2-2
v_gene: TRBV7-3
CDR3aa: CASSPKELLSGELFF

d_gene: .
j_gene: TRBJ2-5
v_gene: TRBV3-1
CDR3aa: CASSHRRGQETQYF

d_gene: TRBD1
j_gene: .
v_gene: TRBV20-1
CDR3aa: CSAPPLGDRGGNEQYF

d_gene: TRBD2
j_gene: TRBJ2-5
v_gene: TRBV6-1
CDR3aa: CASTKLGVLTSGSFARETQYF

d_gene: .
j_gene: TRBJ1-5
v_gene: TRBV18
CDR3aa: CASSTWREEGPQHF

d_gene: .
j_gene: TRBJ2-7
v_gene: TRBV20-1
CDR3aa: CSARDAGTGRNEQYF

d_gene: TRBD1
j_gene: TRBJ2-7
v_gene: TRBV11-2
CDR3aa: CASSFSGTGTGGLGEQYF

d_gene: .
j_gene: TRBJ1-1
v_gene: TRBV3-1
CDR3aa: CASSQAPTEAFF